Each of the 18 T cell receptor beta chains below was sequenced from the same sample in a study of CD8 T cells in ankylosing spondylitis. Via MiXCR, TCRdb re-called the 5' RACE reads, giving one row per CDR3 protein. The table includes approximately 250,000 distinct CDR3 sequences, 20% to 30% detected once. Material: blood, either unsorted or a sorted T cell fraction (not recorded which). These TCRs come from a male donor with ankylosing spondylitis or in good health (not recorded which).

The CDR3 nucleotides are TGTGCCAGCAGTTTAGTCTACGGAGAGCCCCATTCCTACAATGAGCAGTTCTTC. Protein product: CASSLVYGEPHSYNEQFF. The chain combines TRBV6-5 with TRBJ2-1, with D hard to call. The germline V and J ends were trimmed by 4 bases and 1 base, with 20 bases remaining between them. Germline CDR1 reads MNHEY; CDR2 reads SVGAGI. The length of the CDR3 is 18 residues.

In its sample, this clonotype was seen a few times. V and J are TRBV7-2 and TRBJ2-1, with 7 bases that match TRBD1. This CDR3 comprises 15 residues. From germline, CDR1 is SGHTA and CDR2 FQGNSA. The trim removed 3 bases at V and 4 bases at J, leaving 6 bases unmatched. CDR3 in amino acids: CASSFSGTAYNEQFF. CDR3 DNA: TGTGCCAGCAGCTTTTCCGGGACAGCGTACAATGAGCAGTTCTTC.

The CDR3 sequence is CASSQEGHLETQYF. The CDR3 DNA sequence: TGCGCCAGCAGCCAAGAGGGTCATCTGGAGACCCAGTACTTC. This rearrangement joins TRBV4-1 to TRBJ2-5; D unresolved. CDR1 and CDR2 (germline): MGHRA, YSYEKL. V was shortened by 0 bases and J by 5 bases, with 10 bases between the two germline ends. This CDR3 contains 14 residues.

This clonotype occurred a few times. The CDR3 loop is CSARDFPTGRGDEQYF. For the CDR3, the DNA is TGCAGTGCTAGAGATTTCCCGACAGGGAGGGGCGACGAGCAGTACTTC. V and J are TRBV20-1 and TRBJ2-7; possibly TRBD1 or TRBD2 for D (7 bases each). Germline V gene data show CDR1 as DFQATT and CDR2 as SNEGSKA (reference sequence). V was trimmed by 0 bases and J by 5 bases, leaving 20 bases between them. The CDR3 totals 16 residues.

This sequence joins TRBV4-2 and TRBJ2-3; D may be TRBD2 (5 bases). The germline gives CDR1 LGHNA, CDR2 YNFKEQ. The V end lost 4 bases, the J end lost 2 bases, and 13 bases lay between the germline ends. The CDR3 has 15 residues. DNA for the CDR3: TGTGCCAGCAGCCTTAGCGCAGGTTACACAGATACGCAGTATTTT. Translating gives CASSLSAGYTDTQYF.

This clonotype was seen repeatedly, ten times or more. The rearrangement uses TRBV20-1 and TRBJ1-5; D uncertain. Germline V gene data show CDR1 as DFQATT and CDR2 as SNEGSKA (reference sequence). V was clipped by 1 base and J by 7 bases, with 11 bases between them. This CDR3 spans 13 amino acids. The CDR3 bases are TGCAGTGCTAGAGCCGGGGTAGGGCAGCCCCAGCATTTT. This gives the protein CSARAGVGQPQHF.

The rearrangement links TRBV20-1 to TRBJ2-5, with a weak D call TRBD1 (6 bases). This CDR3 is 15 amino acids long. V was clipped by 3 bases and J by 4 bases, with 18 bases between them. Germline CDR1 reads DFQATT; CDR2 reads SNEGSKA (reference sequence). Written as DNA, the CDR3 is TGCAGTGCTAGGGCGGTCCAGGGGAAGGGAGAGACCCAGTACTTC. It codes for CSARAVQGKGETQYF.

Of note for this clonotype: Since a much larger clone is just one base distant, this may be a read error. V and J are TRBV2 and TRBJ2-4, with TRBD2 matching over 13 bases. The CDR3 extends over 19 amino acids. Germline lookup yields CDR1 SNHLY and CDR2 FYNNEI. The CDR3, as DNA: TGTGCCCGCAGTTTATTCGGGACTAGCGGGGCATATGGCAAAAACATTCAGTACTTC. Its protein is CARSLFGTSGAYGKNIQYF.

This clonotype has at least ten counts. The gene calls are TRBV12-3 or TRBV12-4 and TRBJ2-3; 8 nucleotides agree with TRBD1. With 3 bases clipped from V and 5 bases from J, the junction kept 4 bases outside the gene matches. There are 14 residues in the CDR3. The CDR3 is CASSFGQGGDTQYF. DNA of the CDR3: TGTGCCAGCAGTTTTGGACAGGGTGGAGATACGCAGTATTTT.

This clonotype was observed a handful of times. J is TRBJ2-1 and V is TRBV20-1; D gene ambiguous. The CDR3 has 12 amino acids. V was pared by 5 bases and J by 8 bases, with 13 bases between. Germline loops: CDR1 DFQATT, CDR2 SNEGSKA (reference sequence). The CDR3 loop is CSAGSAVDEQFF. The CDR3 DNA is TGCAGTGCTGGGTCGGCGGTAGATGAGCAGTTCTTC.

The J gene is TRBJ2-2, the V gene TRBV10-3; 8 bases are shared with TRBD1. The trim removed 2 bases at V and 4 bases at J, leaving 3 bases unmatched. The CDR3 runs to 15 residues. Germline loops: CDR1 ENHRY, CDR2 SYGVKD. CDR3 in amino acids: CAISETGGRTGELFF. The DNA of the CDR3 is TGTGCCATCAGTGAGACAGGGGGTCGCACCGGGGAGCTGTTTTTT.

This clonotype occurred many times. V is TRBV20-1 and J is TRBJ2-3; the match to TRBD2 covers 8 bases. In germline, CDR1 is DFQATT, CDR2 SNEGSKA (reference sequence). J gave up 2 bases and V 6 bases, and 16 bases lay outside the gene matches. The CDR3 sequence is 17 residues long. CDR3 bases: TGCAGTGCCAGGTCATACGCAGGCGGGGGGAACACAGATACGCAGTATTTT. It encodes CSARSYAGGGNTDTQYF.

For this clonotype: A much larger clone sits a single nucleotide away, making a read error possible. The chain combines TRBV10-3 with TRBJ2-2; TRBD2 matches at 9 bases. The CDR3 runs to 14 residues. CDR1 is ENHRY, CDR2 SYGVKD, per germline. This CDR3 is CVISEGLAVGELFF. Here the CDR3 DNA reads TGTGTCATCAGTGAGGGACTAGCAGTAGGGGAGCTGTTTTTT.

The chain combines TRBV7-3 with TRBJ2-3; TRBD2 matches 11 bases. Per germline, CDR1 SGHTA and CDR2 FQGTGA. V gave up 5 bases and J gave up 8 bases; unmatched junction bases: 15. The CDR3 runs 17 residues. DNA for the CDR3: TGTGCCAGCAGCAAGGTCCCTAGCGGGGGGATTCAGGGTACGCAGTATTTT. Its translation: CASSKVPSGGIQGTQYF.

Only a few counts were recorded for this clonotype. CDR3 residues: CASSEWAGGETQYF. CDR3 bases: TGTGCCAGCAGTGAATGGGCAGGGGGAGAGACCCAGTACTTC. V gene TRBV25-1 combines with J gene TRBJ2-5; TRBD1 matches at 7 bases. This CDR3 comprises 14 residues. Unmatched junction bases numbered 3, after V lost 1 base and J lost 4 bases. Germline V gives CDR1 MGHDK, CDR2 SYGVNS.

V and J are TRBV10-3 and TRBJ2-7; the match to TRBD1 covers 10 bases. V lost 4 bases to trimming and J lost 1 base; unmatched junction nucleotides: 1. Germline values: CDR1 ENHRY, CDR2 SYGVKD. The CDR3 has 14 residues. CDR3 loop: CAISGTGGSYEQYF. The CDR3 bases are TGTGCCATCAGTGGGACAGGGGGGTCCTACGAGCAGTACTTC.

The rearrangement uses TRBV10-1 and TRBJ2-1, with D tentatively TRBD2 (5 bases). Trimming cost V 5 bases and J 10 bases, with 15 bases left between them. Germline-derived CDR1 and CDR2 are WNHNN and SYGVQD (reference sequence). The CDR3 is made up of 13 amino acids. Here the CDR3 DNA reads TGCGCCAGCAGTATAGGACTCCGCGGGGAGCAGTTCTTC. Translation: CASSIGLRGEQFF.

This clonotype was counted only a few times. The chain combines TRBV20-1 with TRBJ1-1; weak D call: TRBD1 (6 bases). Germline V gene lookup returns CDR1 DFQATT and CDR2 SNEGSKA (reference sequence). The CDR3 runs to 11 residues. With 0 bases removed from V and 8 bases from J, the gap between germline ends came to 7 bases. CDR3 in amino acids: CSARDDREAFF. The CDR3 coding sequence is TGCAGTGCTAGAGACGACAGGGAAGCTTTCTTT.